This T cell receptor (beta chain) was identified during a study of blood T cell repertoires in COVID-19. Study as a whole: PBMCs, B-cell-depleted T cells, or T cells were the source of the cDNA or gDNA that made up the material.

This clone was found once. Sequencing used immunoSEQ multiplex PCR; TCRdb keeps in-frame clones, though not all of them. The profile shows 330,000 or so clones, roughly 87% of them singletons. The receptor was isolated from a young man with COVID-19, enrolled during active disease. The sequenced sample consisted of peripheral blood.

As DNA, the CDR3 is TGTGCCAGCAGCCGACAGGCTGGGGAGACCCAGTACTTC. Translated: CASSRQAGETQYF. The genes are TRBV7-2 and TRBJ2-5; tentatively, D is TRBD1 (6 bases). The CDR3 is made up of 13 amino acids. Per germline, CDR1 SGHTA and CDR2 FQGNSA. Trimming took off 5 bases at V and 5 bases at J, with 12 bases between the two ends.